This TCR beta chain derives from a study of blood T cell repertoires in COVID-19. The CDR3 consists of 16 residues. Looked up from germline, CDR1 is MNHEY and CDR2 is SVGAGI. V dropped 1 base and J dropped 7; count of bases not matched to a gene: 9. Sequencing used immunoSEQ multiplex PCR; TCRdb keeps in-frame clones, though not all of them. The sample holds roughly 140,000 clones, around four fifths seen once. This clone has just a few counts. The rearrangement links TRBV6-5 to TRBJ2-7; 11 bases are shared with TRBD2. Specimen: peripheral blood. The receptor's source is a man aged 70-80 years with acute or convalescent COVID-19. For the CDR3, the DNA is TGTGCCAGCAGTTACTTAACTAGCGGGGGCCTTTCGGAGCAGTACTTC. Translating gives CASSYLTSGGLSEQYF.